The T cell receptor (beta chain) described here comes from a study of T cells after yellow fever vaccination. V was cut by 1 base and J by 1 base, with 10 bases left in between. The CDR3 has 15 amino acids. CDR1 and CDR2 (germline): MGHRA, YSYEKL. This clonotype was recorded a few times. TCRdb redid the calling of the 5' RACE reads with MiXCR, one entry per CDR3 protein. Of about 320,000 distinct CDR3 sequences listed, about 10% are singletons. The source material was CD4+ T cells sorted from PBMCs, sampled 45 days after the yellow fever booster vaccination. The TCR sequence derives from a man younger than 30 who received the YFV17D yellow fever vaccine. This rearrangement joins TRBV4-1 to TRBJ1-1; a possible D gene is TRBD1 (6 bases). This chain's CDR3 is CASSQGVRGNTEAFF. The CDR3 coding sequence is TGCGCCAGCAGCCAAGGTGTCAGGGGGAACACTGAAGCTTTCTTT.